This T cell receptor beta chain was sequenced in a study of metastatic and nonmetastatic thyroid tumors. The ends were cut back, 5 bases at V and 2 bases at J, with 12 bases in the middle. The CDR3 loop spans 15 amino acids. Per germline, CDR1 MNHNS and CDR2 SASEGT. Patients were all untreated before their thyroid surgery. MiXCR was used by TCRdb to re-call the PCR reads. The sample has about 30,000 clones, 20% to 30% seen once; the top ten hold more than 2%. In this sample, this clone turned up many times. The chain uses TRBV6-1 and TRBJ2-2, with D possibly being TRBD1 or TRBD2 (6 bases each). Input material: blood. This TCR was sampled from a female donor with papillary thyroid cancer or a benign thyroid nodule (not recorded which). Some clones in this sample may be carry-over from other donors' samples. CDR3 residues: CASSFGGQNTGELFF. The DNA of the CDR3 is TGTGCCAGCAGTTTTGGGGGGCAAAACACCGGGGAGCTGTTTTTT.